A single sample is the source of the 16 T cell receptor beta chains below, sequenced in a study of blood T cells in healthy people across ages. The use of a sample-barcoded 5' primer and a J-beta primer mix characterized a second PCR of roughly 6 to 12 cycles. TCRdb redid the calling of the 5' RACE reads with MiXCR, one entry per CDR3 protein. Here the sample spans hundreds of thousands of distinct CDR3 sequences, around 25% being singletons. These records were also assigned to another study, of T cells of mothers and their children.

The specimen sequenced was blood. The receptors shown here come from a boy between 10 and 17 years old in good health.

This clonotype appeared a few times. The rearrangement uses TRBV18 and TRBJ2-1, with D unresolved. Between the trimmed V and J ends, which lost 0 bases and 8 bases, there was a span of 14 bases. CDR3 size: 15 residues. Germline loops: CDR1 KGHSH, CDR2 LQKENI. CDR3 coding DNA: TGTGCCAGCTCACCACCGCCCGGGCCAGGCGATGAGCAGTTCTTC. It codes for CASSPPPGPGDEQFF.

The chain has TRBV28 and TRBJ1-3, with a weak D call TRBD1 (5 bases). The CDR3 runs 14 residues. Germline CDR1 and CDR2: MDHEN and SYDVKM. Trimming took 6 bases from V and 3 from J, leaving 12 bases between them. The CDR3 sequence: CASRMQGDGNTIYF. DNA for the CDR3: TGTGCCAGCAGAATGCAGGGAGATGGAAACACCATATATTTT. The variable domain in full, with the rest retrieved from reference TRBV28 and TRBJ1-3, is DVKVTQSSRYLVKRTGEKVFLECVQDMDHENMFWYRQDPGLGLRLIYFSYDVKMKEKGDIPEGYSVSREKKERFSLILESASTNQTSMYLCASRMQGDGNTIYFGEGSWLTVV.

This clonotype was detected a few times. The CDR3 DNA reads as TGCAGTGCCCGGAATCCTAGCGGTTCCTACAATGAGCAGTTCTTC. It yields the protein CSARNPSGSYNEQFF. V is TRBV20-1 and J is TRBJ2-1; 7 bases are shared with TRBD2. The CDR3 contains 15 residues. V lost 6 bases and J lost 1; bases outside the gene matches: 9. The V gene's germline CDR1 is DFQATT and CDR2 SNEGSKA (reference sequence).

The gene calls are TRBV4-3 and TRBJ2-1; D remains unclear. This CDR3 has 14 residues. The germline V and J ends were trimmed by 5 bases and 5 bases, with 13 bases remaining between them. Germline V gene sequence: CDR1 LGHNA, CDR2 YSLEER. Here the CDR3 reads CASSLRVVDNEQFF. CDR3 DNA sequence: TGCGCCAGCAGCTTACGGGTGGTGGACAATGAGCAGTTCTTC.

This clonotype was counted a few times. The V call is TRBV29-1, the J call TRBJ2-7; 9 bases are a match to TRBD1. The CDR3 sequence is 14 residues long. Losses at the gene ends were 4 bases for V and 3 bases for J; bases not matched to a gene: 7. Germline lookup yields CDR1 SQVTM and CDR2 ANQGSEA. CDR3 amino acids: CSVVDRGAGYEQYF. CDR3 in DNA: TGCAGCGTTGTGGACAGGGGCGCTGGCTACGAGCAGTACTTC.

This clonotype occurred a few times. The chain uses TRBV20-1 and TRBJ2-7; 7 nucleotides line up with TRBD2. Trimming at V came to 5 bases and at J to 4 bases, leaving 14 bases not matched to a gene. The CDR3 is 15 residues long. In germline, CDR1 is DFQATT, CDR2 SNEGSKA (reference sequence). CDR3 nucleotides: TGCAGTGCTCCCAGTGGGAGGGACGCTGGATACGAGCAGTACTTC. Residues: CSAPSGRDAGYEQYF.

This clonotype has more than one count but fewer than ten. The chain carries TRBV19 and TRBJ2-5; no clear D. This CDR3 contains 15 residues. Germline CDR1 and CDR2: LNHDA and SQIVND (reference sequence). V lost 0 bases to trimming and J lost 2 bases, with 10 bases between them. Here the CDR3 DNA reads TGTGCCAGTAGTATAGACGACTTCCGGCAAGAGACCCAGTACTTC. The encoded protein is CASSIDDFRQETQYF.

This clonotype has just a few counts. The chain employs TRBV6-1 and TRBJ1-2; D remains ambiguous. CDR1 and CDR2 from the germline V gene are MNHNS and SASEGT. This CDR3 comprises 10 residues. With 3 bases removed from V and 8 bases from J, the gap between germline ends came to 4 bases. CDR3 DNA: TGTGCCAGCAGTGACTGGGGCTACACCTTC. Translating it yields CASSDWGYTF.

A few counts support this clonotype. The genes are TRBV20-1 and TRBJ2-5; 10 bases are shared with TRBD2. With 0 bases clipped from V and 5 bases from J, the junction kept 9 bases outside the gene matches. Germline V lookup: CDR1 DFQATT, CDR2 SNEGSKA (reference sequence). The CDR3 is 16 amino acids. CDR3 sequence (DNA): TGCAGTGCTAGAGAACAAGCGGGAGGGAGGTTTGAGACCCAGTACTTC. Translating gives CSAREQAGGRFETQYF.

CDR3: CASSFIVDSYEQYF. The CDR3 bases are TGCGCCAGCAGCTTTATAGTGGATTCCTACGAGCAGTACTTC. The V call is TRBV5-1, the J call TRBJ2-7; D is unclear. The CDR3 runs to 14 residues. Trimming took 2 bases from V and 1 from J, leaving 10 bases between them. The germline V gene has CDR1 SGHRS and CDR2 YFSETQ.

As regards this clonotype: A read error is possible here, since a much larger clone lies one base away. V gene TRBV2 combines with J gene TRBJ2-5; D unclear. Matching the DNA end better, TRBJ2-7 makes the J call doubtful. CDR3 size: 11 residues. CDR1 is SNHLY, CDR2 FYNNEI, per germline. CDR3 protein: CASSVPYEQYF. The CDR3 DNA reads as TGTGCCAGCAGCGTTCCCTACGAGCAGTACTTC.

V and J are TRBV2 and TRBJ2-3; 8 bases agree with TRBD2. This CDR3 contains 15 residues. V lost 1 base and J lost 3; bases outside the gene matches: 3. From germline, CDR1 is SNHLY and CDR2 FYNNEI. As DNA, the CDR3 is TGTGCCAGCAGTGAAGGCGGGGGGCTTACAGATACGCAGTATTTT. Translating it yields CASSEGGGLTDTQYF.

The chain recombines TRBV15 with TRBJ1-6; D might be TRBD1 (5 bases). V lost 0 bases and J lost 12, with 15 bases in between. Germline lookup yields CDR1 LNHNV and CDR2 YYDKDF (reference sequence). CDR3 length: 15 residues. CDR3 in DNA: TGTGCCACCAGCAGAGACCCCCAGGGAGGAGTACCCCTCCACTTT. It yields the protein CATSRDPQGGVPLHF.

The CDR3 region is CASSVGLAQSSYNEQFF. CDR3 sequence (DNA): TGTGCCAGCAGCGTGGGGCTAGCTCAGAGCTCCTACAATGAGCAGTTCTTC. The V call is TRBV9, the J call TRBJ2-1; D is possibly TRBD1 or TRBD2 (5 bases each). CDR1 is SGDLS, CDR2 YYNGEE, per germline. V lost 2 bases to trimming and J lost 0 bases, with 15 bases between them. CDR3 size: 17 residues.

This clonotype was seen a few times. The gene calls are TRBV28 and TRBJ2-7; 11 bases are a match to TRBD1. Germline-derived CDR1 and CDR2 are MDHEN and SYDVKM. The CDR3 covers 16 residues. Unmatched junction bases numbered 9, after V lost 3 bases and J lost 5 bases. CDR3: CASSFLDRGRLDEQYF. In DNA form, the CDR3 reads TGTGCCAGCAGTTTCCTGGACAGGGGGCGCTTGGACGAGCAGTACTTC.

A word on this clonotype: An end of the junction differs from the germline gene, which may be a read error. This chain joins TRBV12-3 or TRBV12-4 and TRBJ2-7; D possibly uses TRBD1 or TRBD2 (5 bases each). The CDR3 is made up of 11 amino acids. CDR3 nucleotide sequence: TGTGCCAGCAGCTTTGTGGGGGAGCGGTACTTC. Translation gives CASSFVGERYF.